This T cell receptor (beta chain) was sequenced for a study of T cell responses to AZD1222 COVID-19 vaccine. The table came from immunoSEQ multiplex PCR; TCRdb's copy has only in-frame clones and leaves some out. The table lists about 79,000 clones, 90% to 95% of them singletons. Notes on this clone: Its antigen is currently unknown.

With 5 bases clipped from V and 2 bases from J, the junction kept 12 bases outside the gene matches. The CDR3 contains 17 residues. From germline, CDR1 is SGHAT and CDR2 FQNNGV. Points from the study as a whole: Per reports, nearly half of all spike-specific TCRs target regions that are unmutated in variants. Clonal diversity may have been underestimated, and the donors were mostly white British, with more females than males. Distributed over spike, vaccine-associated CD4 TCRs predominated at 160-218 and 743-854.

The rearrangement joins TRBV11-2 to TRBJ2-5; 9 bases are a match to TRBD2. The origin of this receptor is an adult in good health. The sample was peripheral blood, taken on day 0 of MenACWY control vaccination. CDR3 sequence: CASSPLPSGAPQETQYF. The CDR3 DNA follows: TGTGCCAGCAGCCCGCTTCCTAGCGGGGCGCCTCAAGAGACCCAGTACTTC. Using reference TRBV11-2 and TRBJ2-5 for the parts outside the CDR3, the full variable domain is EAGVAQSPRYKIIEKRQSVAFWCNPISGHATLYWYQQILGQGPKLLIQFQNNGVVDDSQLPKDRFSAERLKGVDSTLKIQPAKLEDSAVYLCASSPLPSGAPQETQYFGPGTRLLVL.